These 28 T cell receptor beta chains came from one sample sequenced in a study of cytomegalovirus exposure and HLA in healthy donors. Researchers ran the PCR with 60 Vbeta and 13 Jbeta primers. Here immunoSEQ multiplex PCR was the method, and the copy in TCRdb shows in-frame clones only, minus some. The sample yields around 190,000 clones, about 80% seen once. Input material: PBMCs. These receptors came from a young woman in good health and CMV-seropositive.

V gene TRBV21-1 combines with J gene TRBJ2-7; no check of the table's D call, TRBD2, against the DNA was made. TRBV21-1 is a pseudogene. CDR3 length: 15 residues. The CDR3 loop is CASSKSLAASYEQYF. In DNA form, the CDR3 reads TGTGCCAGCAGCAAAAGCCTAGCGGCCTCCTACGAGCAGTACTTC.

The chain has TRBV7-2 and TRBJ2-5; D not certain. V lost 5 bases and J lost 5, with 6 bases in between. The CDR3 covers 11 residues. CDR1 and CDR2 from the germline V gene are SGHTA and FQGNSA. The chain's CDR3 is CASSQFETQYF. In nucleotides, the CDR3 is TGTGCCAGCAGCCAGTTTGAGACCCAGTACTTC. The complete variable domain, with remaining parts taken from reference TRBV7-2 and TRBJ2-5, reads GAGVSQSPSNKVTEKGKDVELRCDPISGHTALYWYRQSLGQGLEFLIYFQGNSAPDKSGLPSDRFSAERTGGSVSTLTIQRTQQEDSAVYLCASSQFETQYFGPGTRLLVL.

This chain connects TRBV19 to TRBJ2-2; D perhaps matches TRBD2 (5 bases). Germline V gene lookup returns CDR1 LNHDA and CDR2 SQIVND (reference sequence). This CDR3 spans 15 amino acids. Deletions cut 3 bases from V and 4 bases from J, with 12 bases between. The CDR3 sequence: CASSIRAAGTGELFF. In DNA, the CDR3 is TGTGCCAGTAGTATTAGGGCCGCGGGCACCGGGGAGCTGTTTTTT.

V and J are TRBV5-1 and TRBJ2-7, with D maybe TRBD2 (5 bases). Per germline, CDR1 SGHRS and CDR2 YFSETQ. V lost 6 bases and J lost 0, with 10 bases in between. The CDR3 sequence is 13 residues long. In nucleotides, the CDR3 is TGCGCCAGCAAAGAGGGAATCTCCTACGAGCAGTACTTC. Translating gives CASKEGISYEQYF.

The chain has TRBV11-3 and TRBJ2-5, with 7 positions matching TRBD1. CDR3 length: 14 amino acids. V was clipped by 7 bases and J by 4 bases; unmatched bases: 9. The V gene's germline CDR1 is SGHNT and CDR2 YENEEA. The CDR3 coding sequence is TGTGCCAGCACTTCCCCGGGACAGCGAGAGACCCAGTACTTC. Its protein product is CASTSPGQRETQYF.

The V gene is TRBV5-1, the J gene TRBJ1-1, with TRBD1 matching over 9 bases. V lost 3 bases and J lost 5; bases outside the gene matches: 2. CDR1 is SGHRS and CDR2 is YFSETQ in the germline V gene. The CDR3 consists of 13 residues. The CDR3 DNA is TGCGCCAGCAGCTGGACAGGGGTAACTGAAGCTTTCTTT. It specifies CASSWTGVTEAFF.

The rearrangement uses TRBV9 and TRBJ1-1; unclear D gene. In germline, CDR1 is SGDLS, CDR2 YYNGEE. The CDR3 totals 15 residues. V was pared by 0 bases and J by 0 bases, with 9 bases between. The CDR3 spells CASSVGAAMNTEAFF. CDR3 nucleotide sequence: TGTGCCAGCAGCGTAGGCGCCGCGATGAACACTGAAGCTTTCTTT.

The V call is TRBV15, the J call TRBJ1-2; possibly TRBD1 for D (5 bases). CDR1 LNHNV and CDR2 YYDKDF come from the germline V gene (reference sequence). The CDR3 consists of 13 residues. Between the trimmed V and J ends, which lost 0 bases and 5 bases, there was a span of 7 bases. The CDR3 DNA reads TGTGCCACCAGCAGAGAGGCAGGGTATGGCTACACCTTC. The encoded protein is CATSREAGYGYTF.

The chain links TRBV5-1 to TRBJ2-7, with D perhaps matching TRBD1 (6 bases). Trimming took 1 base from V and 2 from J, leaving 10 bases between them. This CDR3 is 14 amino acids long. Germline CDR1 and CDR2: SGHRS and YFSETQ. The chain's CDR3 is CASSLTGRPYEQYF. The DNA of the CDR3 is TGCGCCAGCAGCTTGACAGGGCGACCCTACGAGCAGTACTTC.

This clone has a single count. The chain uses TRBV7-8 and TRBJ2-7; 7 nucleotides line up with TRBD1. Germline V gene data show CDR1 as SGHVS and CDR2 as FQNEAQ. V dropped 7 bases and J dropped 5; count of bases not matched to a gene: 14. The CDR3 sequence is 15 residues long. The CDR3 region is CASIQSLAQGNEQYF. The CDR3 DNA is TGTGCCAGCATCCAATCGCTTGCACAGGGGAACGAGCAGTACTTC.

Of note for this clone: At one of its ends the junction is not consistent with the germline gene, which may arise from a read error. The rearrangement uses TRBV7-9 and TRBJ2-3, with D possibly TRBD1 on 6 matching bases. CDR1 and CDR2 (germline): SEHNR, FQNEAQ (reference sequence). The CDR3 is made up of 17 amino acids. The CDR3 here is CSSSLAQWGRGTDTQYF. For the CDR3, the DNA is TGTTCCAGCAGCTTAGCGCAGTGGGGGCGCGGCACAGATACGCAGTATTTT.

This chain links TRBV6-5 with TRBJ2-1; 8 nucleotides agree with TRBD2. The CDR3 is made up of 15 amino acids. Losses at the gene ends were 0 bases for V and 2 bases for J; bases not matched to a gene: 0. The germline V gene encodes CDR1 MNHEY and CDR2 SVGAGI. CDR3 in DNA: TGTGCCAGCAGTTACTCGGGACTAGCCTACAATGAGCAGTTCTTC. As protein: CASSYSGLAYNEQFF.

The V gene is TRBV18, the J gene TRBJ1-1; D not resolved. The CDR3 spans 13 residues. Germline assignment: CDR1 KGHSH and CDR2 LQKENI. The V and J ends lost 2 bases and 3 bases respectively, with 7 bases between them. CDR3 protein: CASSPSMDTEAFF. The DNA for the CDR3 is TGTGCCAGCTCACCAAGCATGGACACTGAAGCTTTCTTT.

This chain uses TRBV7-3 with TRBJ2-7; the match to TRBD2 covers 7 bases. This CDR3 contains 12 residues. V trimming: 6 bases; J trimming: 6 bases; junction bases outside the gene matches: 5. Germline CDR1 SGHTA, CDR2 FQGTGA. Here the CDR3 reads CASSFPGGEQYF. DNA of the CDR3: TGTGCCAGCAGTTTTCCGGGGGGCGAGCAGTACTTC.

The chain uses TRBV7-9 and TRBJ2-7; D unclear. Germline V gene sequence: CDR1 SEHNR, CDR2 FQNEAQ (reference sequence). The V end lost 5 bases, the J end lost 0 bases, and 8 bases lay between the germline ends. CDR3 length: 13 residues. DNA of the CDR3: TGTGCCAGCAGCCCTCGGAGCTCCTACGAGCAGTACTTC. Amino acids: CASSPRSSYEQYF.

This chain uses TRBV27 with TRBJ2-1; D is undetermined. Trimming shortened V by 3 bases and J by 1 base, and 13 bases separated the two germline ends. CDR3 length equals 16 residues. Germline values: CDR1 MNHEY, CDR2 SMNVEV (reference sequence). The CDR3 reads CASSLAVPSSYNEQFF. The CDR3 DNA sequence: TGTGCCAGCAGTTTGGCGGTTCCGAGTTCCTACAATGAGCAGTTCTTC.

The chain employs TRBV4-2 and TRBJ2-5; 7 bases fit TRBD1. Germline values: CDR1 LGHNA, CDR2 YNFKEQ. The trim removed 0 bases at V and 11 bases at J, leaving 18 bases unmatched. This CDR3 spans 17 amino acids. This CDR3 is CASSQEKRGPRSQEQYF. The CDR3 nucleotides are TGTGCCAGCAGCCAAGAAAAGAGGGGGCCGCGATCACAGGAGCAGTACTTC.

The V and J genes are TRBV15 and TRBJ2-3, with D perhaps matching TRBD2 (6 bases). Germline V gene sequence: CDR1 LNHNV, CDR2 YYDKDF (reference sequence). The CDR3 covers 15 residues. V was shortened by 3 bases and J by 0 bases, with 10 bases between the two germline ends. CDR3 loop: CATSSRDSSTDTQYF. The CDR3 DNA sequence: TGTGCCACCAGCAGTAGGGACTCTAGCACAGATACGCAGTATTTT.

Only one count was recorded for this clone. The J gene is TRBJ2-1, the V gene TRBV29-1, with a weak D call TRBD1 (6 bases). The V gene's germline CDR1 is SQVTM and CDR2 ANQGSEA. Trimming took off 7 bases at V and 11 bases at J, with 21 bases between the two ends. This CDR3 has 13 amino acids. Written as DNA, the CDR3 is TGCAGCGGTCAGGGGCTAGCTCCCCGGCAGCAGTTCTTC. This encodes CSGQGLAPRQQFF.

The CDR3 is CATSPRGRRAGANVLTF. The CDR3 nucleotides read TGTGCCACATCCCCCAGGGGGCGCAGAGCTGGGGCCAACGTCCTGACTTTC. This rearrangement joins TRBV2 to TRBJ2-6; 8 positions agree with TRBD1. The V gene end was trimmed by 10 bases and the J gene end by 2 bases; junction bases not matched to a gene: 13. Germline V gives CDR1 SNHLY, CDR2 FYNNEI. This CDR3 is 17 amino acids long.

V usage is TRBV21-1 and J usage is TRBJ1-6; TRBD1 reflects the table's D call only, with no check against the DNA. TRBV21-1 is a pseudogene locus. The CDR3 length is 15 residues. Written as DNA, the CDR3 is TGTGCCAGCATAAGGTCAGGACAGGGGGGATCACCCCTCCACTTT. This translates into CASIRSGQGGSPLHF.

V and J are TRBV28 and TRBJ1-2; 7 bases fit TRBD1. The trim removed 5 bases at V and 8 bases at J, leaving 11 bases unmatched. The CDR3 totals 14 residues. Germline V gives CDR1 MDHEN, CDR2 SYDVKM. Here the CDR3 reads CASSLLRGRKGYTF. CDR3 sequence (DNA): TGTGCCAGCAGTCTCTTAAGGGGGCGGAAGGGCTACACCTTC.

The rearrangement joins TRBV4-2 to TRBJ2-2; no firm D call. The CDR3 runs 15 residues. Trimming removed 3 bases from V and 3 bases from J, with 11 bases in between. Germline CDR1 and CDR2: LGHNA and YNFKEQ. The CDR3: CASSQLTEHTGELFF. The CDR3 region has the DNA TGTGCCAGCAGCCAGCTAACAGAACACACCGGGGAGCTGTTTTTT.

This sequence joins TRBV2 and TRBJ2-3; D is unresolved. Deletions cut 8 bases from V and 6 bases from J, with 15 bases between. The length of the CDR3 is 13 residues. Germline V gene data show CDR1 as SNHLY and CDR2 as FYNNEI. CDR3 protein: CASCRDFLDTQYF. CDR3 DNA: TGTGCCAGCTGTAGAGACTTCCTGGATACGCAGTATTTT.

This chain links TRBV6-5 with TRBJ2-5; 10 nucleotides match TRBD2. The V gene's germline CDR1 is MNHEY and CDR2 SVGAGI. J was trimmed by 2 bases and V by 10 bases; bases with no gene match: 7. This CDR3 spans 14 amino acids. CDR3 region: CAIRTSGNQETQYF. The CDR3 DNA follows: TGTGCCATTCGGACTAGCGGAAATCAAGAGACCCAGTACTTC.

This rearrangement joins TRBV30 to TRBJ1-2; D possibly corresponds to TRBD1 (6 bases). The V gene lost 4 bases and the J gene lost 7 bases, with 10 bases spanning the gap. The CDR3 contains 11 residues. The germline V gene has CDR1 GTSNPN and CDR2 SVGIG (reference sequence). CDR3 residues: CAWNNRAGYTF. CDR3 DNA sequence: TGTGCCTGGAATAACAGGGCTGGCTACACCTTC.

J is TRBJ1-2 and V is TRBV2; D gene uncertain. In germline, CDR1 is SNHLY, CDR2 FYNNEI. The V end lost 6 bases, the J end lost 7 bases, and 15 bases lay between the germline ends. The CDR3 contains 13 residues. CDR3 nucleotide sequence: TGTGCCAGCAGCCTGAAGGAGGTCGGTGGCTACACCTTC. Its translation is CASSLKEVGGYTF.

The gene calls are TRBV19 and TRBJ1-1; D unclear. CDR1 is LNHDA, CDR2 SQIVND, per germline (reference sequence). The CDR3 runs 14 residues. Trimming pared 7 bases from V and 1 base from J, leaving 13 bases between. CDR3 in amino acids: CASTSYAGNTEAFF. As DNA, the CDR3 is TGTGCCAGTACCTCTTACGCGGGGAACACTGAAGCTTTCTTT.